This T cell receptor (beta chain) was sequenced during a study of CD8 T cells in Susac syndrome. Study in general: Sequenced Susac syndrome patients included over five with active disease and fewer than ten who were in remission.

Study outcomes and limitations: CD8+ clonal expansion in Susac was maximal in TEMRA cells and in active patients. Susac-specific public clones found in total CD8+ repertoires numbered some 17, and those in CD8+ TEMRA repertoires numbered 4 to 6.

Germline CDR1 reads MNHEY; CDR2 reads SMNVEV (reference sequence). Trimming pared 4 bases from V and 1 base from J, leaving 13 bases between. The CDR3 length is 15 residues. As concerns this clonotype: Its antigen is currently unknown.

Random-hexamer reverse transcription was applied to about 0.5 to 1 ug RNA. TCRdb fed the immunoSEQ multiplex PCR reads into MiXCR, producing one record per CDR3 protein. The table includes roughly 110,000 distinct CDR3 sequences, 94% detected once. Sequencing was carried out using CD8+ T cells from PBMCs. The receptor comes from a human donor with Susac syndrome. The chain recombines TRBV27 with TRBJ1-2, with D hard to call. Written as DNA, the CDR3 is TGTGCCAGCAGTTCCGACCCCGCCCGTAACTATGGCTACACCTTC. This codes for CASSSDPARNYGYTF.